Listed below are T cell receptor beta chains from one sample, sequenced in a study of cytomegalovirus exposure and HLA in healthy donors. Only in-frame clones appear in the TCRdb table, and some are missing; sequencing was by immunoSEQ multiplex PCR. The table has 150,000 or so clones, 70% to 80% seen once. Sample: PBMCs. The source of these receptors is a man aged 18 to 35 in good health and CMV-seropositive. Each CDR3 is given with its conserved first and last residue. D genes are given only for firm matches. The listing skips clone size in some rows; elsewhere it reads once, few, many or a size class.

NA,NA,TRBV6-5,TRBJ1-1,TGTGCCAGCAGCAACGGGGGAGTCTACACTGAAGCTTTCTTT,CASSNGGVYTEAFF
NA,NA,TRBV2,TRBJ2-1,TGTGCCAGCAGTGAAGGGAGCTCCTACAATGAGCAGTTCTTC,CASSEGSSYNEQFF
TRBD1,NA,TRBV28,TRBJ2-3,TGTGCCAGCAGTCCCAGCGGACAGGCCCGGGCAGATACGCAGTATTTT,CASSPSGQARADTQYF
NA,NA,TRBV6-1,TRBJ1-1,TGTGCCAGCAGTGAAGTTCCGGTGAACACTGAAGCTTTCTTT,CASSEVPVNTEAFF
TRBD2,once,TRBV25-1,TRBJ2-1,TGTGCCAGCGGTAAACTAGCGGGAGCGTATAATGAGCAGTTCTTC,CASGKLAGAYNEQFF
TRBD1,NA,TRBV7-6,TRBJ2-2,TGTGCCAGCAGCCGACAGGGGGACGGGACCGGGGAGCTGTTTTTT,CASSRQGDGTGELFF
NA,NA,TRBV27,TRBJ1-5,TGTGCCAGCAGTTTGCGGGGGGATCAGCCCCAGCATTTT,CASSLRGDQPQHF
TRBD2,NA,TRBV7-9,TRBJ2-7,TGTGCCAGCAGCTTAGTAGCGGGCGCCTACGAGCAGTACTTC,CASSLVAGAYEQYF
TRBD2,NA,TRBV4-3,TRBJ2-7,TGCGCCAGCAGCCAAGATTGGACGGGAGGAAACTACGAGCAGTACTTC,CASSQDWTGGNYEQYF
TRBD1,NA,TRBV5-1,TRBJ2-5,TGCGCCACCTCAAGACAGGGGGCCGAGACCCAGTACTTC,CATSRQGAETQYF
TRBD1,NA,TRBV6-5,TRBJ2-5,TGTGCCAGCAGAGTGGGACAGCCATACCAAGAGACCCAGTACTTC,CASRVGQPYQETQYF
NA,NA,TRBV30,TRBJ2-3,TGTGCCTGGAGTGTAATCAGGGTAGATACGCAGTATTTT,CAWSVIRVDTQYF
NA,NA,TRBV7-7,TRBJ2-3,TGTGCTAGCAGCTTAGCTCTCACAGATACGCAGTATTTT,CASSLALTDTQYF
NA,NA,TRBV9,TRBJ1-1,TGTGCCAGCAGCGGTACGGGGGGGGACACTGAAGCTTTCTTT,CASSGTGGDTEAFF
NA,NA,TRBV30,TRBJ2-1,TGTGCCTGGAGTGCAGCAGGGGCTTCTGAGCAGTTCTTC,CAWSAAGASEQFF
NA,NA,TRBV7-9,TRBJ2-7,TGTGCCAGCAGCTTCCCGTATTCCTACGAGCAGTACTTC,CASSFPYSYEQYF
NA,NA,TRBV2,TRBJ2-7,TGTGCCAGTATATTACAGGTTTCCTACGAGCAGTACTTC,CASILQVSYEQYF
NA,NA,TRBV5-8,TRBJ2-7,TGTGCCAGCAGCTTGTTCGGGGGAGGGGACACCATCCGAGTGAGGGAGCAGTACTTC,CASSLFGGGDTIRVREQYF
NA,NA,TRBV27,TRBJ2-1,TGTGCCAGCAGTGCAGACAGGCACAATGAGCAGTTCTTC,CASSADRHNEQFF
NA,once,TRBV14,TRBJ2-7,TGTGCCAGCAGCCAAGATGGGGGGGCGGAGTACGAGCAGTACTTC,CASSQDGGAEYEQYF
NA,NA,TRBV5-1,TRBJ2-7,TGCGCCAGCAGCTTTGGGGGGGCCGAAGAGCAGTACTTC,CASSFGGAEEQYF
NA,NA,TRBV27,TRBJ2-7,TGTGCCAGCAGTTTATACGGGAGTGGGTACGAGCAGTACTTC,CASSLYGSGYEQYF
TRBD2,NA,TRBV6-6,TRBJ2-3,TGTGCCAGCAGCTCCTGGGTGGGGGGGACAGATACGCAGTATTTT,CASSSWVGGTDTQYF
NA,NA,TRBV29-1,TRBJ2-7,TGCAGCGTTAGGCAGGGCGGCGAGCAGTACTTC,CSVRQGGEQYF
TRBD1,NA,TRBV5-4,TRBJ2-5,TGTGCCAGCAGCGGGGACAGGGAGGTTCCGTCGACCCAGTACTTC,CASSGDREVPSTQYF
TRBD2,NA,TRBV2,TRBJ2-5,TGTGCCAGCAGTGAATTCGGACTAGCGAGCCAAGAGACCCAGTACTTC,CASSEFGLASQETQYF
TRBD1,few,TRBV27,TRBJ2-6,TGTGCCAGCAGTCCTAGGACAGGTGGGGCCAACGTCCTGACTTTC,CASSPRTGGANVLTF
TRBD2,NA,TRBV9,TRBJ2-7,TGTGCCAGCAGCGTGGGGGCGGGAGGATCTTACGAGCAGTACTTC,CASSVGAGGSYEQYF
NA,NA,TRBV21-1,TRBJ2-7,TGTGCCAGCAGCACCCGCCCGGGACAGTCCTACGAGCAGTACTTC,CASSTRPGQSYEQYF
TRBD1,NA,TRBV7-9,TRBJ2-7,TGTGCCAGCAGCGCTGGGACAGGGAACGAGCAGTACTTC,CASSAGTGNEQYF
NA,NA,TRBV19,TRBJ2-3,TGTGCCAGTAGTATAGTCTTCGGGGGAGACACAGATACGCAGTATTTT,CASSIVFGGDTDTQYF
NA,NA,TRBV5-1,TRBJ2-2,TGCGCCAGCACCTTTATCCTAGGCGCCGAAACCGGGGAGCTGTTTTTT,CASTFILGAETGELFF
NA,NA,TRBV7-9,TRBJ1-1,TGTGCCAGCAGCACAGGGAGCACTGAAGCTTTCTTT,CASSTGSTEAFF
TRBD1,once,TRBV5-4,TRBJ2-5,TGTGCCAGCAGGGACGGGACAGGAGTTGGGGAGCAGTACTTC,CASRDGTGVGEQYF
NA,NA,TRBV28,TRBJ1-3,TGTGCCAGCAAAAGTGGGGGGTTGTCTGGAAACACCATATATTTT,CASKSGGLSGNTIYF
TRBD1,once,TRBV7-2,TRBJ1-5,TGTGCCAGCAACCTGGACAGGGGTCGCAATCAGCCCCAGCATTTT,CASNLDRGRNQPQHF
NA,once,TRBV9,TRBJ2-7,TGTGCCAGCAGACAGGTGAACCCCTACGAGCAGTACTTC,CASRQVNPYEQYF
NA,NA,TRBV6-1,TRBJ1-5,TGTGCCAGCAGTGAAAGTCCCCCCGGGACCCAGCATTTT,CASSESPPGTQHF
TRBD1,NA,TRBV6-4,TRBJ1-1,TGTGCCAGCAGTGCAGACCCGGGACAGGGGTACACTGAAGCTTTCTTT,CASSADPGQGYTEAFF
NA,few,TRBV6-6,TRBJ2-7,TGTGCCAGCACTTCCAACGGGGAAGTCACCTACGAGCAGTACTTC,CASTSNGEVTYEQYF
NA,NA,TRBV28,TRBJ2-3,TGTGCCAGCAGACACCTACTAGAGGGCACAGATACGCAGTATTTT,CASRHLLEGTDTQYF
TRBD1,NA,TRBV5-5,TRBJ1-1,TGTGCCAGCAGCTTGGTCGGACAGGGGCTAACTGAAGCTTTCTTT,CASSLVGQGLTEAFF
NA,NA,TRBV6-1,TRBJ1-5,TGTGCCAGCAGTGAATGGGCAGGGGGCAATCAGCCCCAGCATTTT,CASSEWAGGNQPQHF
NA,NA,TRBV19,TRBJ1-1,TGTGCCAGTACCCGACAGCCCAGGGGATCCACTGAAGCTTTCTTT,CASTRQPRGSTEAFF
NA,NA,TRBV4-1,TRBJ1-5,TGCGCCAGCAGCCATCGGAGGTTTAGCCAGCCCCAGCATTTT,CASSHRRFSQPQHF
NA,few,TRBV4-1,TRBJ1-5,TGCGCCAGCAGCCAAGAAGACGTGACAGTTTATAGCAATCAGCCCCAGCATTTT,CASSQEDVTVYSNQPQHF
NA,NA,TRBV6-5,TRBJ1-1,TGTGCCAGCAGTCTCACGACAGGCCAGAACACTGAAGCTTTCTTT,CASSLTTGQNTEAFF
NA,NA,TRBV25-1,TRBJ2-2,TGTGCCAGCAGTGAATATACAGTGGATAACACCGGGGAGCTGTTTTTT,CASSEYTVDNTGELFF
NA,NA,TRBV29-1,TRBJ1-4,TGCAGCGTTGGGCAGAACGCTAATGAAAAACTGTTTTTT,CSVGQNANEKLFF
NA,NA,TRBV29-1,TRBJ2-1,TGCAGCGTTGAAGACAGCAATGAGCAGTTCTTC,CSVEDSNEQFF
TRBD1,few,TRBV6-5,TRBJ1-1,TGTGCCAGCAGGGTTCTATCAGGGGGGACTGAAGCTTTCTTT,CASRVLSGGTEAFF
TRBD1,NA,TRBV30,TRBJ2-2,TGTGCCTGGGGACAGGGACTCACCGGGGAGCTGTTTTTT,CAWGQGLTGELFF
NA,NA,TRBV6-1,TRBJ2-7,TGTGCCAGCAGTCGCGGGACAGTCGTCACCTACGAGCAGTACTTC,CASSRGTVVTYEQYF
NA,NA,TRBV7-9,TRBJ1-1,TGTGCCAGCAGCGGAGTTGGAGCTTTCTTT,CASSGVGAFF